Presented here are 25 T cell receptor beta chains from one specimen sequenced in a study of blood T cell repertoires in COVID-19. Method: immunoSEQ multiplex PCR; TCRdb's copy keeps in-frame clones and lacks some. Of fewer than 70,000 clones listed, around 88% are singletons. Sequencing was carried out using peripheral blood. The receptor source for this set is a man in his forties with COVID-19, enrolled during active disease.

The chain is built from TRBV24-1 and TRBJ2-5; 8 bases are a match to TRBD1. V lost 4 bases and J lost 5; bases outside the gene matches: 5. This CDR3 is built from 14 residues. CDR1 is KGHDR and CDR2 is SFDVKD in the germline V gene. This CDR3 is CATSDGQGSETQYF. Here the CDR3 DNA reads TGTGCCACCAGTGACGGACAGGGTTCCGAGACCCAGTACTTC.

The chain uses TRBV5-5 and TRBJ2-3, with 9 positions matching TRBD2. Germline CDR1 is SGHKS and CDR2 is YYEKEE (reference sequence). This CDR3 comprises 16 residues. V lost 0 bases, J lost 1 base, and 3 bases stayed unmatched. The CDR3 region is CASSLGQRGGTDTQYF. CDR3 coding DNA: TGTGCCAGCAGCTTGGGACAGCGGGGGGGCACAGATACGCAGTATTTT.

The V gene is TRBV24-1, the J gene TRBJ1-4; D might be TRBD1 (6 bases). The V and J ends lost 3 bases and 8 bases respectively, with 12 bases between them. There are 14 residues in the CDR3. Germline V CDR1 and CDR2: KGHDR, SFDVKD. CDR3 region: CATSDTGSGEKLFF. In nucleotides, the CDR3 is TGTGCCACCAGTGATACAGGGAGCGGAGAAAAACTGTTTTTT.

The J gene is TRBJ2-1, the V gene TRBV5-1, with 8 bases matching TRBD1. The J segment lost 8 bases and the V segment lost 4 bases, leaving 14 bases of the junction unmatched. CDR1 SGHRS and CDR2 YFSETQ come from the germline V gene. This CDR3 region has 16 residues. CDR3 nucleotide sequence: TGCGCCAGCAGCCCTGACTACTCAGGGGGCATCGATGAGCAGTTCTTC. Its protein product is CASSPDYSGGIDEQFF.

J is TRBJ1-3 and V is TRBV6-5; D remains ambiguous. V shed 0 bases and J shed 4 bases, with 10 bases lying between them. Looked up from germline, CDR1 is MNHEY and CDR2 is SVGAGI. CDR3 length: 15 amino acids. The CDR3 loop is CASSYSRGFGNTIYF. CDR3 in DNA: TGTGCCAGCAGTTACTCCCGGGGTTTCGGAAACACCATATATTTT.

The J gene is TRBJ1-5, the V gene TRBV5-1; possible D gene TRBD1, 5 bases. Trimming stripped 0 bases from V and 10 bases from J, with 11 bases between. The CDR3 consists of 13 residues. Germline CDR1 is SGHRS and CDR2 is YFSETQ. This CDR3 is CASSLDAGQPQHF. The CDR3 nucleotides read TGCGCCAGCAGCTTGGATGCCGGACAACCCCAGCATTTT. Supplemented by reference TRBV5-1 and TRBJ1-5, the full variable domain reads KAGVTQTPRYLIKTRGQQVTLSCSPISGHRSVSWYQQTPGQGLQFLFEYFSETQRNKGNFPGRFSGRQFSNSRSEMNVSTLELGDSALYLCASSLDAGQPQHFGDGTRLSIL.

The chain recombines TRBV3-1 (or the pseudogene TRBV3-2) with TRBJ1-6; D is unclear. The germline CDR1 and CDR2 sequences are LGHDT and YNNKEL (reference sequence). Trimming took 6 bases from V and 4 from J, leaving 16 bases between them. The CDR3 extends over 16 amino acids. The CDR3 loop reads CASRDATGSYNSPLHF. CDR3 DNA: TGTGCCAGCAGGGATGCGACGGGGTCTTATAATTCACCCCTCCACTTT.

The rearrangement joins TRBV6-1 to TRBJ2-1; 9 nucleotides line up with TRBD2. Germline V gene data show CDR1 as MNHNS and CDR2 as SASEGT. The length of the CDR3 is 20 residues. V lost 3 bases to trimming and J lost 2 bases; unmatched junction nucleotides: 17. The CDR3 sequence is CASSEVGTSGGPPTYNEQFF. Here the CDR3 DNA reads TGTGCCAGCAGTGAGGTTGGAACCAGCGGGGGGCCGCCCACCTACAATGAGCAGTTCTTC.

The chain employs TRBV15 and TRBJ1-4; D perhaps matches TRBD1 (6 bases). The CDR3 is made up of 15 amino acids. CDR1 and CDR2 from the germline V gene are LNHNV and YYDKDF (reference sequence). V lost 4 bases and J lost 4, with 13 bases in between. The CDR3 spells CATSNTGLGNEKLFF. DNA of the CDR3: TGTGCCACCAGCAATACAGGGTTGGGTAATGAAAAACTGTTTTTT.

V usage is TRBV7-2 and J usage is TRBJ1-1; TRBD1 matches at 7 bases. Per germline, CDR1 SGHTA and CDR2 FQGNSA. The J segment lost 0 bases and the V segment lost 5 bases, leaving 6 bases of the junction unmatched. The CDR3 sequence is 15 residues long. CDR3 DNA: TGTGCCAGCAGCGAAGCACAGGGGTTGAACACTGAAGCTTTCTTT. Amino acid sequence: CASSEAQGLNTEAFF.

The gene calls are TRBV3-1 (or the pseudogene TRBV3-2) and TRBJ1-6, with a tentative D call TRBD1 (6 bases). This CDR3 spans 14 amino acids. V was cut by 2 bases and J by 9 bases, with 11 bases left in between. Germline lookup yields CDR1 LGHDT and CDR2 YNNKEL (reference sequence). This CDR3 reads CASSQMDSSSPLHF. The CDR3 region has the DNA TGTGCCAGCAGCCAAATGGACAGCTCTTCACCCCTCCACTTT.

This clone was seen once. The genes are TRBV29-1 and TRBJ2-5, with D tentatively TRBD1 (6 bases). The ends were cut back, 1 base at V and 0 bases at J, with 15 bases in the middle. In germline, CDR1 is SQVTM, CDR2 ANQGSEA. This CDR3 region has 16 residues. The CDR3 nucleotides read TGCAGCGTTGAAGCAGGCAGGGGCCTGTACCAAGAGACCCAGTACTTC. Translating it yields CSVEAGRGLYQETQYF.

Remarks on this clone: Other DNA sequences in this specimen translate into the identical CDR3. The gene calls are TRBV3-1 (or the pseudogene TRBV3-2) and TRBJ1-2, with D tentatively TRBD1 (5 bases). V was clipped by 0 bases and J by 0 bases, with 8 bases between them. Germline-derived CDR1 and CDR2 are LGHDT and YNNKEL (reference sequence). The CDR3 has 15 amino acids. CDR3 in amino acids: CASSQEAGANYGYTF. CDR3 nucleotides: TGTGCCAGCAGCCAAGAAGCGGGGGCTAACTATGGCTACACCTTC.

CDR3 residues: CATDRGHTGELFF. CDR3 DNA: TGTGCCACCGACAGGGGGCACACCGGGGAGCTGTTTTTT. The V call is TRBV30, the J call TRBJ2-2, with 10 bases aligning to TRBD1. CDR1 is GTSNPN, CDR2 SVGIG, per germline (reference sequence). The V segment lost 8 bases and the J segment 3 bases; nucleotides outside the gene matches: 3. The CDR3 sequence is 13 residues long.

V usage is TRBV5-1 and J usage is TRBJ1-2, with TRBD1 matching over 8 bases. The CDR3 is 14 residues long. The V gene's germline CDR1 is SGHRS and CDR2 YFSETQ. Trimming cost V 0 bases and J 8 bases; bases outside gene matches: 6. CDR3 bases: TGCGCCAGCAGCTTGGCTCAGGGGGCGGGCGGCTACACCTTC. The encoded protein is CASSLAQGAGGYTF.

The rearrangement joins TRBV7-6 to TRBJ2-7; D may be TRBD1 (5 bases). Trimming took 1 base from V and 0 from J, leaving 10 bases between them. The CDR3 is 15 amino acids. Looked up from germline, CDR1 is SGHVS and CDR2 is FNYEAQ. CDR3 in DNA: TGTGCCAGCAGCTTAGTAGGGGATCTCTCCTACGAGCAGTACTTC. This translates into CASSLVGDLSYEQYF.

The rearrangement links TRBV18 to TRBJ1-1, with 10 positions matching TRBD1. Per the germline V gene, CDR1 is KGHSH and CDR2 is LQKENI. With 3 bases clipped from V and 0 bases from J, the junction kept 10 bases outside the gene matches. This CDR3 region has 18 residues. CDR3 region: CASSPMTGTGAMNTEAFF. The CDR3 DNA follows: TGTGCCAGCTCACCCATGACCGGGACAGGGGCGATGAACACTGAAGCTTTCTTT. Combining the CDR3 with reference TRBV18 and TRBJ1-1 gives the whole variable domain NAGVMQNPRHLVRRRGQEARLRCSPMKGHSHVYWYRQLPEEGLKFMVYLQKENIIDESGMPKERFSAEFPKEGPSILRIQQVVRGDSAAYFCASSPMTGTGAMNTEAFFGQGTRLTVV.

The chain carries TRBV4-1 and TRBJ2-1, with 15 bases that match TRBD2. Germline V CDR1 and CDR2: MGHRA, YSYEKL. With V trimmed by 0 bases and J by 13 bases, 1 base remained unmatched. This CDR3 is 14 amino acids long. The CDR3 loop is CASSQEGLAGGQFF. The CDR3 DNA follows: TGCGCCAGCAGCCAAGAGGGACTAGCGGGGGGACAGTTCTTC.

The genes are TRBV7-7 and TRBJ2-1, with 9 bases identical to TRBD2. The germline gives CDR1 SSHAT, CDR2 FNYEAQ (reference sequence). J was trimmed by 6 bases and V by 2 bases; bases with no gene match: 8. CDR3 length: 16 amino acids. In nucleotides, the CDR3 is TGTGCCAGCAGCTTAATAGGCGGGGGGGCTACCAATGAGCAGTTCTTC. Amino acid sequence: CASSLIGGGATNEQFF.

There are a few counts of this clone. The genes are TRBV14 and TRBJ1-6; D perhaps matches TRBD1 (6 bases). The CDR3 is 15 amino acids. The V gene's germline CDR1 is SGHDN and CDR2 FVKESK. Trimming took off 0 bases at V and 7 bases at J, with 10 bases between the two ends. In nucleotides, the CDR3 is TGTGCCAGCAGCCAAGATCTCGGGACAAATTCACCCCTCCACTTT. Encoded protein: CASSQDLGTNSPLHF.

The rearrangement links TRBV7-9 to TRBJ2-1; 8 bases match TRBD1. Germline lookup yields CDR1 SEHNR and CDR2 FQNEAQ (reference sequence). The V gene end was trimmed by 6 bases and the J gene end by 3 bases; junction bases not matched to a gene: 13. CDR3 length: 17 residues. CDR3 DNA: TGTGCCAGCAGTCAAAAAATCCGGGACAGGAACTACAATGAGCAGTTCTTC. Encoded protein: CASSQKIRDRNYNEQFF.

This rearrangement joins TRBV5-6 to TRBJ2-2; perhaps TRBD1 as D (5 bases). The CDR3 has 18 residues. The germline CDR1 and CDR2 sequences are SGHDT and YYEEEE. V was pared by 3 bases and J by 0 bases, with 18 bases between. The CDR3 protein is CASSYTGAAFANTGELFF. The CDR3 DNA reads TGTGCCAGCAGCTACACTGGGGCAGCATTCGCGAACACCGGGGAGCTGTTTTTT.

The chain joins TRBV6-1 to TRBJ1-1; D not resolved. The germline CDR1 and CDR2 sequences are MNHNS and SASEGT. The CDR3 spans 14 residues. Trimming cost V 1 base and J 0 bases, with 6 bases left between them. CDR3 nucleotide sequence: TGTGCCAGCAGTGAAGAGGAGGTGAACACTGAAGCTTTCTTT. This codes for CASSEEEVNTEAFF.

The rearrangement links TRBV5-1 to TRBJ2-7; a possible D gene is TRBD1 (5 bases). Trimming stripped 4 bases from V and 2 bases from J, with 10 bases between. Germline V gene data show CDR1 as SGHRS and CDR2 as YFSETQ. The CDR3 runs 13 residues. The CDR3 loop is CASSTGMAYEQYF. The CDR3 nucleotides are TGCGCCAGCAGCACAGGAATGGCCTACGAGCAGTACTTC.

The V and J genes are TRBV4-2 and TRBJ2-2; 8 bases line up with TRBD2. Germline values: CDR1 LGHNA, CDR2 YNFKEQ. This CDR3 contains 16 residues. V dropped 0 bases and J dropped 5; count of bases not matched to a gene: 5. The CDR3 nucleotides are TGTGCCAGCAGCCAAGAGGGTAGCGGGGCAACCGGGGAGCTGTTTTTT. Protein sequence: CASSQEGSGATGELFF.